This TCR beta chain was found in a study of OX40 agonist ivuxolimab in advanced cancers. The data were produced by immunoSEQ multiplex PCR, yet TCRdb's version contains in-frame clones alone and is incomplete. The sample contains about 10,000 clones, 80% to 90% of which appear only once. Germline CDR1 LNHDA, CDR2 SQIVND (reference sequence). The germline V and J ends were trimmed by 4 bases and 3 bases, with 13 bases remaining between them. The CDR3 is 14 amino acids. Sample: CD4+ or CD8+ T cells sorted from blood, taken in a trial of the OX40 agonist ivuxolimab. This chain connects TRBV19 to TRBJ2-7; D call uncertain. This sequence originates from an adult with an advanced solid tumor such as melanoma, head and neck, liver or kidney cancer. CDR3 loop: CASSNAVRDYEQYF. The CDR3, as DNA: TGTGCCAGTAGTAACGCGGTAAGGGACTACGAGCAGTACTTC.